A single sample gave rise to the 27 T cell receptor beta chains below, sequenced in a study of T cells after yellow fever vaccination. From the 5' RACE reads, TCRdb called clonotypes with MiXCR, one entry per CDR3 protein. The table records approximately 450,000 distinct CDR3 sequences, over 15% of them present only once. The sequenced sample was PBMCs, obtained before the yellow fever booster vaccination. These receptor sequences come from a man in his late teens or twenties who received the YFV17D yellow fever vaccine.

This clonotype was seen a few times. This chain connects TRBV6-2 or TRBV6-3 to TRBJ2-5; D uncertain. This CDR3 spans 12 amino acids. Between the trimmed V and J ends, which lost 0 bases and 7 bases, there was a span of 6 bases. Germline lookup yields CDR1 MNHEY and CDR2 SVGEGT. Here the CDR3 DNA reads TGTGCCAGCAGTTACTCGACTGGGACCCAGTACTTC. Residues: CASSYSTGTQYF.

The chain is built from TRBV7-2 and TRBJ2-5; 10 nucleotides line up with TRBD1. V shed 3 bases and J 4 bases; nucleotides not matched to a gene: 5. CDR1 and CDR2 (germline): SGHTA, FQGNSA. This CDR3 has 15 amino acids. For the CDR3, the DNA is TGTGCCAGCAGCTTCCAGACAGGGGGCGTAGAGACCCAGTACTTC. Translated, it gives CASSFQTGGVETQYF.

This clonotype was counted between two and nine times. Compared with germline, one end of the junction differs, possibly owing to a read error. This sequence joins TRBV6-2 or TRBV6-3 and TRBJ2-7; D is possibly TRBD1 (6 bases). The CDR3 covers 13 residues. The V gene's germline CDR1 is MNHEY and CDR2 SVGEGT. The CDR3 loop is CASSIQGYSLWGF. The DNA for the CDR3 is TGTGCCAGCAGTATACAGGGATATAGCCTATGGGGCTTC.

The sample holds a few counts of this clonotype. This chain joins TRBV20-1 and TRBJ1-5; D is possibly TRBD1 (5 bases). The CDR3 spans 14 residues. In germline, CDR1 is DFQATT, CDR2 SNEGSKA (reference sequence). Trimming shortened V by 7 bases and J by 3 bases, and 16 bases separated the two germline ends. As DNA, the CDR3 is TGCAGTGTTTTCGACGGGGGGACCAATCAGCCCCAGCATTTT. Its protein is CSVFDGGTNQPQHF.

The rearrangement links TRBV7-9 to TRBJ2-7; D might be TRBD2 (6 bases). Trimming took off 1 base at V and 3 bases at J, with 16 bases between the two ends. Germline V gene lookup returns CDR1 SEHNR and CDR2 FQNEAQ (reference sequence). This CDR3 has 16 residues. CDR3 amino acids: CASSLEPTLAIYEQYF. CDR3 in DNA: TGTGCCAGCAGCTTAGAACCCACACTAGCTATCTACGAGCAGTACTTC. Full variable domain (missing parts from reference TRBV7-9 and TRBJ2-7): DTGVSQNPRHKITKRGQNVTFRCDPISEHNRLYWYRQTLGQGPEFLTYFQNEAQLEKSRLLSDRFSAERPKGSFSTLEIQRTEQGDSAMYLCASSLEPTLAIYEQYFGPGTRLTVT.

This rearrangement joins TRBV12-3 or TRBV12-4 to TRBJ1-5; tentatively, D is TRBD1 (5 bases). V was cut by 5 bases and J by 2 bases, with 13 bases left in between. The CDR3 is 15 residues long. The CDR3 here is CASSPGRAGNQPQHF. CDR3 coding DNA: TGTGCCAGCAGTCCCGGCAGGGCAGGCAATCAGCCCCAGCATTTT.

This clonotype was counted at least ten times. The chain couples TRBV11-2 to TRBJ2-1; 7 bases line up with TRBD2. Losses at the gene ends were 0 bases for V and 7 bases for J; bases not matched to a gene: 9. Germline CDR1 reads SGHAT; CDR2 reads FQNNGV. This CDR3 comprises 16 residues. CDR3 loop: CASSLERFAGVNEQFF. The CDR3 DNA reads as TGTGCCAGCAGCTTAGAACGGTTCGCGGGAGTGAATGAGCAGTTCTTC.

The chain links TRBV7-9 to TRBJ1-3; tentatively, D is TRBD1 (6 bases). CDR3 length: 15 residues. Germline V CDR1 and CDR2: SEHNR, FQNEAQ (reference sequence). Deletions cut 4 bases from V and 4 bases from J, with 14 bases between. Written as DNA, the CDR3 is TGTGCCAGCAGCTCCTCTACAGGGTACGGAAACACCATATATTTT. Protein: CASSSSTGYGNTIYF.

The chain recombines TRBV7-2 with TRBJ1-1; D gene ambiguous. V lost 2 bases to trimming and J lost 4 bases, with 8 bases between them. Germline loops: CDR1 SGHTA, CDR2 FQGNSA. CDR3 length: 13 amino acids. The CDR3 spells CASSLTKTTEAFF. The CDR3 bases are TGTGCCAGCAGCTTAACAAAGACCACTGAAGCTTTCTTT. Filled out from reference TRBV7-2 and TRBJ1-1, the complete variable domain reads GAGVSQSPSNKVTEKGKDVELRCDPISGHTALYWYRQSLGQGLEFLIYFQGNSAPDKSGLPSDRFSAERTGGSVSTLTIQRTQQEDSAVYLCASSLTKTTEAFFGQGTRLTVV.

The sample holds many counts of this clonotype. The chain links TRBV29-1 to TRBJ2-1, with 10 positions matching TRBD2. The junction had 10 bases not matched to a gene; V was cut back by 4 bases and J by 7 bases. CDR1 and CDR2 from the germline V gene are SQVTM and ANQGSEA. The CDR3 is made up of 15 amino acids. The CDR3 DNA is TGCAGCGTTGGGGTACAAGCGGGGGGGCAGAATGAGCAGTTCTTC. It encodes CSVGVQAGGQNEQFF.

The rearrangement joins TRBV29-1 to TRBJ1-1; D remains ambiguous. The ends were cut back, 7 bases at V and 2 bases at J, with 11 bases in the middle. CDR3 length: 12 amino acids. Looked up from germline, CDR1 is SQVTM and CDR2 is ANQGSEA. This CDR3 reads CSGMTGNTEAFF. The CDR3 bases are TGCAGCGGCATGACGGGAAACACTGAAGCTTTCTTT.

This clonotype was seen a handful of times. The V gene is TRBV7-2, the J gene TRBJ1-2, with no clear D. Trimming left V 5 bases short and J 6 bases short, with 13 bases between. Germline V lookup: CDR1 SGHTA, CDR2 FQGNSA. The CDR3 loop spans 13 amino acids. This CDR3 is CASSQTRSDGYTF. The CDR3 region has the DNA TGTGCCAGCAGCCAGACACGTTCTGATGGCTACACCTTC.

The V call is TRBV7-2, the J call TRBJ1-6, with a possible D match to TRBD1 (5 bases). This CDR3 has 16 residues. The V gene lost 2 bases and the J gene lost 7 bases, with 15 bases spanning the gap. Germline V gene lookup returns CDR1 SGHTA and CDR2 FQGNSA. CDR3 region: CASSLRGPGTNSPLHF. CDR3 nucleotide sequence: TGTGCCAGCAGCTTACGGGGACCGGGAACGAATTCACCCCTCCACTTT.

This clonotype has more than one count but fewer than ten. The chain is built from TRBV7-2 and TRBJ2-2; perhaps TRBD2 as D (5 bases). CDR3 length equals 15 residues. Germline CDR1 SGHTA, CDR2 FQGNSA. V gave up 2 bases and J gave up 1 base, with 8 bases separating them. Here the CDR3 reads CASSLNGVNTGELFF. The CDR3 DNA sequence: TGTGCCAGCAGCTTAAACGGGGTGAACACCGGGGAGCTGTTTTTT.

Many counts were recorded for this clonotype. This rearrangement joins TRBV4-3 to TRBJ2-5, with D perhaps TRBD1 (5 bases). Looked up from germline, CDR1 is LGHNA and CDR2 is YSLEER. The CDR3 consists of 13 residues. V was cut by 0 bases and J by 12 bases, with 14 bases left in between. CDR3 amino acids: CASSQDKGRVEYF. CDR3 nucleotide sequence: TGCGCCAGCAGCCAAGATAAGGGCAGGGTGGAGTACTTC.

The chain uses TRBV6-5 and TRBJ2-2; 10 bases map to TRBD2. V was clipped by 4 bases and J by 1 base; unmatched bases: 0. The CDR3 length is 15 residues. Germline assignment: CDR1 MNHEY and CDR2 SVGAGI. CDR3 bases: TGTGCCAGCAGTTGGACTAGCGGGAACACCGGGGAGCTGTTTTTT. It is translated as CASSWTSGNTGELFF.

This chain joins TRBV7-9 and TRBJ2-2, with D hard to call. Trimming shortened V by 0 bases and J by 1 base, and 6 bases separated the two germline ends. The CDR3 contains 15 residues. Germline V lookup: CDR1 SEHNR, CDR2 FQNEAQ (reference sequence). This CDR3 is CASSLAGRNTGELFF. CDR3 DNA sequence: TGTGCCAGCAGCTTAGCCGGCCGGAACACCGGGGAGCTGTTTTTT.

J is TRBJ1-1 and V is TRBV30; D ambiguous. Trimming left V 5 bases short and J 11 bases short, with 18 bases between. The germline gives CDR1 GTSNPN, CDR2 SVGIG (reference sequence). The CDR3 has 12 amino acids. This CDR3 is CAWGPNKGRAFF. CDR3 DNA sequence: TGTGCCTGGGGGCCTAATAAAGGGAGGGCTTTCTTT. Full variable domain (rest looked up from reference TRBV30 and TRBJ1-1): SQTIHQWPATLVQPVGSPLSLECTVEGTSNPNLYWYRQAAGRGLQLLFYSVGIGQISSEVPQNLSASRPQDRQFILSSKKLLLSDSGFYLCAWGPNKGRAFFGQGTRLTVV.

There are many counts of this clonotype. This chain uses TRBV5-1 with TRBJ1-1; no clear D. This CDR3 comprises 13 residues. Trimming pared 4 bases from V and 5 bases from J, leaving 12 bases between. Looked up from germline, CDR1 is SGHRS and CDR2 is YFSETQ. CDR3 nucleotide sequence: TGCGCCAGCAGCCCATACATGGGGACTGAAGCTTTCTTT. Its translation: CASSPYMGTEAFF.

The rearrangement uses TRBV5-1 and TRBJ2-1; 8 nucleotides match TRBD1. CDR3 length equals 15 residues. Germline CDR1 SGHRS, CDR2 YFSETQ. With V trimmed by 0 bases and J by 4 bases, 3 bases remained unmatched. The CDR3 DNA reads as TGCGCCAGCAGCTTGGAGGGACAGGAGTACAATGAGCAGTTCTTC. Encoded protein: CASSLEGQEYNEQFF.

The chain links TRBV29-1 to TRBJ2-1; D ambiguous. Looked up from germline, CDR1 is SQVTM and CDR2 is ANQGSEA. The CDR3 contains 13 residues. For the CDR3, the DNA is TGCAGTGGTCTTGCTAGCTCCTACAATGAGCAGTTCTTC. Amino acids: CSGLASSYNEQFF.

This clonotype turned up a few times. The chain carries TRBV10-3 and TRBJ2-3; tentatively, D is TRBD1 (6 bases). The CDR3 runs 14 residues. Germline V gives CDR1 ENHRY, CDR2 SYGVKD. V lost 2 bases and J 3 bases, leaving 9 bases between the germline ends. The DNA of the CDR3 is TGTGCCATCAGTGAGAGAGGGGGTACAGATACGCAGTATTTT. Encoded protein: CAISERGGTDTQYF.

This clonotype was counted only a few times. V and J are TRBV7-2 and TRBJ2-7; 8 bases are a match to TRBD1. V was clipped by 4 bases and J by 4 bases; unmatched bases: 6. The germline CDR1 and CDR2 sequences are SGHTA and FQGNSA. This CDR3 has 14 amino acids. CDR3 nucleotide sequence: TGTGCCAGCAGCTACGGACAGGGCGGGTACGAGCAGTACTTC. Residues: CASSYGQGGYEQYF.

The V and J genes are TRBV25-1 and TRBJ1-1; possibly TRBD1 for D (5 bases). From germline, CDR1 is MGHDK and CDR2 SYGVNS. The V end lost 10 bases, the J end lost 1 base, and 19 bases lay between the germline ends. CDR3 length: 15 amino acids. CDR3 DNA: TGTGCCACCGTACCTCCGGGACGGGCGAACACTGAAGCTTTCTTT. This sequence encodes CATVPPGRANTEAFF.

This clonotype was observed a few times. The chain uses TRBV3-2 and TRBJ2-5. TRBV3-2 is a known pseudogene. CDR3 length equals 18 residues. The CDR3 nucleotides are TGTGCCAGCAGCCAAGATCTGGATCCGGACAGAAAGAAGGAGACCCAGTACTTC. Residues: CASSQDLDPDRKKETQYF.

This clonotype has just a few counts. The V and J genes are TRBV5-1 and TRBJ2-5; the D call may be TRBD1 or TRBD2 (5 bases each). With 3 bases removed from V and 2 bases from J, the gap between germline ends came to 14 bases. CDR1 and CDR2 (germline): SGHRS, YFSETQ. The CDR3 extends over 15 amino acids. The CDR3 is CASSYRGTVQETQYF. The CDR3, as DNA: TGCGCCAGCAGCTACCGAGGGACCGTTCAAGAGACCCAGTACTTC.

The chain combines TRBV4-1 with TRBJ2-3; a possible D gene is TRBD1 (6 bases). Trimming removed 0 bases at V and 2 bases at J, with 15 bases between. Looked up from germline, CDR1 is MGHRA and CDR2 is YSYEKL. CDR3 size: 17 residues. This CDR3 is CASSQDSLTGLTDTQYF. The CDR3 DNA sequence: TGCGCCAGCAGCCAAGATTCGCTGACAGGACTCACAGATACGCAGTATTTT.